Listed below are T cell receptor beta chains from one sample, sequenced in a study of cytotoxic CD8 clonotypes in ibrutinib-treated CLL. The repertoire was sequenced with immunoSEQ multiplex PCR; TCRdb's copy has only in-frame clones and lacks some. The data show over 120,000 clones, roughly 76% seen once. The sequencing here drew on PBMCs, taken after 24 months of ibrutinib treatment. Every receptor here comes from a human donor with chronic lymphocytic leukemia. Each CDR3 is given with its conserved first and last residue. Fields, in order: clone size, J gene, D gene, V gene, CDR3 protein, CDR3 DNA. A D gene is named only where the DNA matches it firmly. Size is omitted from some rows. Given values are once, few, many or a class for expanded clones.

abundance: NA
j_gene: TRBJ2-2
d_gene: NA
v_gene: TRBV28
CDR3aa: CASGGNTGELFF
CDR3nt: TGTGCCAGCGGGGGAAACACCGGGGAGCTGTTTTTT

abundance: NA
j_gene: TRBJ2-2
d_gene: NA
v_gene: TRBV4-1
CDR3aa: CASSQAHGTYTGELFF
CDR3nt: TGCGCCAGCAGCCAGGCTCATGGGACCTACACCGGGGAGCTGTTTTTT

abundance: NA
j_gene: TRBJ2-3
d_gene: TRBD1
v_gene: TRBV7-3
CDR3aa: CASSTGTALDTQYF
CDR3nt: TGTGCCAGCAGCACCGGGACAGCGCTAGATACGCAGTATTTT

abundance: NA
j_gene: TRBJ2-3
d_gene: NA
v_gene: TRBV7-9
CDR3aa: CASRGRRPRNSTDTQYF
CDR3nt: TGTGCCAGCAGAGGGCGGCGTCCCCGCAATAGCACAGATACGCAGTATTTT

abundance: NA
j_gene: TRBJ2-2
d_gene: NA
v_gene: TRBV4-3
CDR3aa: CASSHLPPGLQNTGELFF
CDR3nt: TGCGCCAGCAGCCACCTACCGCCCGGACTCCAGAACACCGGGGAGCTGTTTTTT

abundance: NA
j_gene: TRBJ2-3
d_gene: TRBD2
v_gene: TRBV27
CDR3aa: CASSLWTSGRDTQYF
CDR3nt: TGTGCCAGCAGTTTATGGACTAGCGGGAGAGATACGCAGTATTTT

abundance: NA
j_gene: TRBJ2-5
d_gene: NA
v_gene: TRBV25-1
CDR3aa: CASSEGPIGTQYF
CDR3nt: TGTGCCAGCAGTGAAGGGCCCATAGGGACCCAGTACTTC

abundance: NA
j_gene: TRBJ2-7
d_gene: TRBD2
v_gene: TRBV7-2
CDR3aa: CASSRTSGGSSYEQYF
CDR3nt: TGTGCCAGCAGCCGGACTAGCGGGGGGAGCTCCTACGAGCAGTACTTC

abundance: NA
j_gene: TRBJ1-5
d_gene: TRBD1
v_gene: TRBV2
CDR3aa: CASSFRQGYSNQPQHF
CDR3nt: TGTGCCAGCAGTTTTCGACAGGGGTATAGCAATCAGCCCCAGCATTTT

abundance: NA
j_gene: TRBJ2-7
d_gene: NA
v_gene: TRBV28
CDR3aa: CASSLQDFRRDEQYF
CDR3nt: TGTGCCAGCAGCCTACAAGACTTCCGTAGGGACGAGCAGTACTTC

abundance: NA
j_gene: TRBJ1-5
d_gene: TRBD1
v_gene: TRBV2
CDR3aa: CASSGFGGQAHQPQHF
CDR3nt: TGTGCCAGCAGTGGATTCGGGGGACAGGCCCATCAGCCCCAGCATTTT

abundance: NA
j_gene: TRBJ2-5
d_gene: NA
v_gene: TRBV7-3
CDR3aa: CASSFAEGETQYF
CDR3nt: TGTGCCAGCAGCTTCGCGGAGGGAGAGACCCAGTACTTC

abundance: NA
j_gene: TRBJ1-6
d_gene: NA
v_gene: TRBV30
CDR3aa: CAWSAGSPLHF
CDR3nt: TGTGCCTGGAGCGCGGGGTCACCCCTCCACTTT

abundance: NA
j_gene: TRBJ2-7
d_gene: NA
v_gene: TRBV5-1
CDR3aa: CASSRDGYEQYF
CDR3nt: TGCGCCAGCAGCCGGGACGGCTACGAGCAGTACTTC

abundance: NA
j_gene: TRBJ1-2
d_gene: TRBD1
v_gene: TRBV7-6
CDR3aa: CASSLFIGQGAPPGYTF
CDR3nt: TGTGCCAGCAGCTTATTCATAGGGCAGGGGGCACCACCGGGCTACACCTTC

abundance: few
j_gene: TRBJ1-5
d_gene: NA
v_gene: TRBV5-6
CDR3aa: CASSLFGRGRNQPQHF
CDR3nt: TGTGCCAGCAGCTTGTTCGGCAGGGGAAGAAATCAGCCCCAGCATTTT

abundance: NA
j_gene: TRBJ1-2
d_gene: NA
v_gene: TRBV27
CDR3aa: CASTAKTAGYGYTF
CDR3nt: TGTGCCAGCACCGCAAAGACGGCTGGCTATGGCTACACCTTC

abundance: NA
j_gene: TRBJ2-1
d_gene: NA
v_gene: TRBV7-9
CDR3aa: CASSQSSYNEQFF
CDR3nt: TGTGCCAGCAGCCAAAGCTCCTACAATGAGCAGTTCTTC

abundance: NA
j_gene: TRBJ2-5
d_gene: NA
v_gene: TRBV7-2
CDR3aa: CASSLGAPRRETQYF
CDR3nt: TGTGCCAGCAGCTTAGGTGCCCCACGCCGAGAGACCCAGTACTTC

abundance: NA
j_gene: TRBJ2-7
d_gene: NA
v_gene: TRBV4-3
CDR3aa: CASSPRQGEEQYF
CDR3nt: TGCGCCAGCAGCCCCCGGCAGGGCGAGGAGCAGTACTTC

abundance: once
j_gene: TRBJ2-4
d_gene: NA
v_gene: TRBV6-4
CDR3aa: CASSRAGDTSIQYF
CDR3nt: TGTGCCAGCTCAAGGGCGGGGGACACTTCCATTCAGTACTTC

abundance: few
j_gene: TRBJ1-2
d_gene: NA
v_gene: TRBV7-3
CDR3aa: CASSSPGVYGYTF
CDR3nt: TGTGCCAGCAGCTCGCCAGGCGTCTATGGCTACACCTTC

abundance: NA
j_gene: TRBJ2-7
d_gene: TRBD1
v_gene: TRBV7-2
CDR3aa: CASSHTKIGQGGPYEQYF
CDR3nt: TGTGCCAGCAGCCACACTAAAATCGGACAGGGGGGCCCCTACGAGCAGTACTTC

abundance: few
j_gene: TRBJ1-5
d_gene: NA
v_gene: TRBV30
CDR3aa: CAWSGGGQPQHF
CDR3nt: TGTGCCTGGAGTGGGGGAGGACAGCCCCAGCATTTT

abundance: NA
j_gene: TRBJ2-3
d_gene: NA
v_gene: TRBV7-3
CDR3aa: CASSLTSGAGGDTQYF
CDR3nt: TGTGCCAGCAGCTTAACGTCCGGGGCCGGAGGAGATACGCAGTATTTT

abundance: NA
j_gene: TRBJ1-1
d_gene: NA
v_gene: TRBV27
CDR3aa: CASSFGGSNTEAFF
CDR3nt: TGTGCCAGCAGTTTCGGGGGCTCGAACACTGAAGCTTTCTTT

abundance: NA
j_gene: TRBJ2-3
d_gene: NA
v_gene: TRBV9
CDR3aa: CASSVGWDTQYF
CDR3nt: TGTGCCAGCAGCGTAGGGTGGGATACGCAGTATTTT

abundance: NA
j_gene: TRBJ2-2
d_gene: TRBD2
v_gene: TRBV19
CDR3aa: CASSRLAGADGELFF
CDR3nt: TGTGCCAGTAGTAGGTTAGCGGGAGCGGACGGGGAGCTGTTTTTT

abundance: NA
j_gene: TRBJ1-4
d_gene: NA
v_gene: TRBV29-1
CDR3aa: CSVGAQGGEKLFF
CDR3nt: TGCAGCGTTGGAGCCCAGGGAGGTGAAAAACTGTTTTTT

abundance: NA
j_gene: TRBJ2-7
d_gene: NA
v_gene: TRBV4-3
CDR3aa: CASSQDLGNEQYF
CDR3nt: TGCGCCAGCAGCCAAGATCTCGGGAACGAGCAGTACTTC

abundance: once
j_gene: TRBJ1-5
d_gene: TRBD1
v_gene: TRBV18
CDR3aa: CASSPGQGPNQPQHF
CDR3nt: TGTGCCAGCTCACCGGGACAGGGGCCCAATCAGCCCCAGCATTTT

abundance: NA
j_gene: TRBJ1-1
d_gene: NA
v_gene: TRBV10-3
CDR3aa: CAISESRGGPAFF
CDR3nt: TGTGCCATCAGTGAGTCGCGGGGTGGCCCAGCTTTCTTT

abundance: NA
j_gene: TRBJ1-2
d_gene: TRBD1
v_gene: TRBV10-3
CDR3aa: CAITHQTGQGYTF
CDR3nt: TGTGCCATCACTCACCAGACAGGGCAGGGCTACACCTTC

abundance: NA
j_gene: TRBJ1-6
d_gene: NA
v_gene: TRBV7-2
CDR3aa: CASSRRGGGLGEGPLHF
CDR3nt: TGTGCCAGCAGCCGACGTGGGGGCGGCCTGGGGGAGGGACCCCTCCACTTT

abundance: NA
j_gene: TRBJ2-3
d_gene: NA
v_gene: TRBV5-6
CDR3aa: CASSFLVDTQYF
CDR3nt: TGTGCCAGCAGCTTCTTGGTAGATACGCAGTATTTT

abundance: NA
j_gene: TRBJ1-1
d_gene: NA
v_gene: TRBV4-3
CDR3aa: CASSQVGREAFF
CDR3nt: TGCGCCAGCAGCCAAGTAGGGCGTGAAGCTTTCTTT

abundance: NA
j_gene: TRBJ2-2
d_gene: TRBD2
v_gene: TRBV29-1
CDR3aa: CSVDASGGNTGELFF
CDR3nt: TGCAGCGTTGATGCGAGCGGGGGGAACACCGGGGAGCTGTTTTTT

abundance: NA
j_gene: TRBJ2-1
d_gene: TRBD2
v_gene: TRBV19
CDR3aa: CASSMGSGVAGWHNEQFF
CDR3nt: TGTGCCAGTAGTATGGGAAGTGGTGTAGCGGGATGGCACAATGAGCAGTTCTTC

abundance: NA
j_gene: TRBJ2-1
d_gene: TRBD2
v_gene: TRBV5-1
CDR3aa: CASSLAPSGPEGLF
CDR3nt: TGCGCCAGCAGCTTGGCACCTAGCGGACCCGAGGGGCTCTTC

abundance: NA
j_gene: TRBJ1-4
d_gene: NA
v_gene: TRBV19
CDR3aa: CASRDQKEKLFF
CDR3nt: TGTGCCAGTAGGGATCAAAAGGAAAAACTGTTTTTT

abundance: NA
j_gene: TRBJ2-7
d_gene: NA
v_gene: TRBV7-8
CDR3aa: CASSWGAATLEQYF
CDR3nt: TGTGCCAGCAGCTGGGGGGCGGCCACCTTGGAGCAGTACTTC

abundance: NA
j_gene: TRBJ1-4
d_gene: NA
v_gene: TRBV7-3
CDR3aa: CASSPRRGEKLFF
CDR3nt: TGTGCCAGCAGCCCACGCAGGGGTGAAAAACTGTTTTTT

abundance: few
j_gene: TRBJ1-6
d_gene: TRBD1
v_gene: TRBV7-8
CDR3aa: CASSLGRSGTGYSPLHF
CDR3nt: TGTGCCAGCAGCTTAGGGCGGTCGGGGACAGGGTATTCACCCCTCCACTTT

abundance: NA
j_gene: TRBJ2-2
d_gene: NA
v_gene: TRBV20-1
CDR3aa: CSAVSGELFF
CDR3nt: TGCAGTGCGGTTTCCGGGGAGCTGTTTTTT

abundance: NA
j_gene: TRBJ1-3
d_gene: NA
v_gene: TRBV6-1
CDR3aa: CASSEAPGGSPGNTIYF
CDR3nt: TGTGCCAGCAGTGAAGCGCCCGGGGGGAGCCCTGGAAACACCATATATTTT

abundance: many
j_gene: TRBJ1-5
d_gene: NA
v_gene: TRBV15
CDR3aa: CATSRDVQAQHF
CDR3nt: TGTGCCACCAGCAGAGATGTTCAGGCCCAGCATTTT

abundance: NA
j_gene: TRBJ2-5
d_gene: TRBD2
v_gene: TRBV7-2
CDR3aa: CASSPWTSGTGETQYF
CDR3nt: TGTGCCAGCAGCCCCTGGACTAGCGGGACCGGAGAGACCCAGTACTTC

abundance: once
j_gene: TRBJ2-3
d_gene: TRBD2
v_gene: TRBV18
CDR3aa: CASSPLAGGPDTQYF
CDR3nt: TGTGCCAGCTCACCGCTAGCGGGAGGGCCAGATACGCAGTATTTT

abundance: NA
j_gene: TRBJ1-2
d_gene: TRBD1
v_gene: TRBV18
CDR3aa: CASSPAGTGFGYTF
CDR3nt: TGTGCCAGCTCACCTGCCGGGACAGGGTTTGGCTACACCTTC

abundance: NA
j_gene: TRBJ2-7
d_gene: NA
v_gene: TRBV7-9
CDR3aa: CASSLINEQYF
CDR3nt: TGTGCCAGCAGCTTGATCAACGAGCAGTACTTC

abundance: NA
j_gene: TRBJ1-2
d_gene: NA
v_gene: TRBV27
CDR3aa: CASSHVGGDGYTF
CDR3nt: TGTGCCAGCAGTCACGTCGGGGGGGATGGCTACACCTTC

abundance: few
j_gene: TRBJ1-1
d_gene: NA
v_gene: TRBV5-1
CDR3aa: CASSLAVGDTEAFF
CDR3nt: TGCGCCAGCAGCTTGGCTGTGGGGGACACTGAAGCTTTCTTT

abundance: NA
j_gene: TRBJ1-1
d_gene: TRBD1
v_gene: TRBV11-2
CDR3aa: CASSPRTGWTEAFF
CDR3nt: TGTGCCAGCAGCCCAAGGACAGGGTGGACTGAAGCTTTCTTT